A selection of T cell receptor beta chains follows, all from one sample in a study of T cells in Graves' hyperthyroidism and ophthalmopathy. Each CDR3 protein is one row after TCRdb ran MiXCR on the multiplex PCR reads. The sample lists roughly 520,000 distinct CDR3 sequences, roughly 24% occurring once. Sequencing input: blood. The receptors derive from a woman aged 30 to 39 with Graves' ophthalmopathy. Each CDR3 is given with its conserved first and last residue. D genes are given only for firm matches. The size entry is marked missing in some rows and otherwise reads once, few, many or a size class.

j_call v_call clone_size d_call cdr3_nt cdr3_aa
TRBJ2-4 TRBV13 NA TRBD1 TGTGCCAGCAGCTACCGACAGGGCCTAGCCAAAAACATTCAGTACTTC CASSYRQGLAKNIQYF
TRBJ2-7 TRBV28 NA NA TGTGCCAGCGCCGCGGGCCTTATGTCCTACGAGCAGTACTTC CASAAGLMSYEQYF
TRBJ1-1 TRBV4-1 NA NA TGCGCCAGCAGCCAACAGGGTCCCTCTGAAGCTTTCTTT CASSQQGPSEAFF
TRBJ2-2 TRBV5-1 many NA TGCGCCAGCAGCTTGATCTACTGGGACGGTAAAAACACCGGGGAGCTGTTTTTT CASSLIYWDGKNTGELFF
TRBJ2-2 TRBV4-1 few NA TGCGCCAGCAGCCAAGACCCGGGTCCCCCGGCCGGGGAGCTGTTTTTT CASSQDPGPPAGELFF
TRBJ2-5 TRBV20-1 few NA TGCAGTGCTAGTTACGCCGAGCACCCACAAGAGACCCAGTACTTC CSASYAEHPQETQYF
TRBJ1-1 TRBV19 many NA TGTGCCAGTAGTATTCTGTCTTGGGGTTGGACTGAAGCTTTCTTT CASSILSWGWTEAFF
TRBJ1-5 TRBV6-1 many NA TGTGCCAGCAGGCCGTACGCCTATAGCAATCAGCCCCAGCATTTT CASRPYAYSNQPQHF
TRBJ1-2 TRBV4-2 many NA TGTGCCAGCAGCCAAGAAGGTGGGGGGGGTATTCGGGGCTACACCTTC CASSQEGGGGIRGYTF
TRBJ2-7 TRBV6-2/TRBV6-3 NA TRBD1 TGTGCCAGTCGACAGGGTTCCATCTACGAGCAGTACTTC CASRQGSIYEQYF
TRBJ2-7 TRBV5-1 once TRBD1 TGCGCCAGCAGCTTGGAGGGGGCCGTCGAGCAGTACTTC CASSLEGAVEQYF
TRBJ1-1 TRBV27 few NA TGTGCCAGCAGCCGGGGGGGCGTCACTGAAGCTTTCTTT CASSRGGVTEAFF
TRBJ1-1 TRBV12-3/TRBV12-4 many NA TGTGCCAGCAGTTTCCCGAAGTTGAACACTGAAGCTTTCTTT CASSFPKLNTEAFF
TRBJ2-7 TRBV27 many TRBD1 TGTGCCAGCTTTAAGGACAGGGAAATCGAGCAGTACTTC CASFKDREIEQYF
TRBJ2-7 TRBV11-2 many NA TGTGCCAGCAGCCCCTTGTCGTCGGGTTTACCGTACGAGCAGTACTTC CASSPLSSGLPYEQYF
TRBJ2-5 TRBV7-6 many NA TGTGCCAGCAGTTCAACCCCGGGGTACCAAGAGACCCAGTACTTC CASSSTPGYQETQYF
TRBJ2-7 TRBV5-1 many TRBD1 TGCGCCAGCAGCTCCGACTATACAGGGGGCAACGAGCAGTACTTC CASSSDYTGGNEQYF
TRBJ1-1 TRBV30 many NA TGTGCCTTAACACGGCAGCCTGAAGCTTTCTTT CALTRQPEAFF
TRBJ1-2 TRBV5-1 NA NA TGCGCCAGCAGCTCAGGTGACTGGGTTCCTGGCTACACCTTC CASSSGDWVPGYTF
TRBJ1-2 TRBV11-2 many TRBD1 TGTGCCAGCAGCCCCCTTTTCGGACAGGTCAGAGCTAACTATGGCTACACCTTC CASSPLFGQVRANYGYTF
TRBJ2-3 TRBV9 few TRBD2 TGTGCCAGCAGCATTACTGGACTAGCCCAGGGGGATACGCAGTATTTT CASSITGLAQGDTQYF
TRBJ1-2 TRBV20-1 NA NA TGCAGCGCTAGGTGGCCGAACGCTAACTATGGCTACACCTTC CSARWPNANYGYTF
TRBJ1-1 TRBV30 many TRBD1 TGTGCCTGGAACCCGGGACAGGGTGGCACTGAAGCTTTCTTT CAWNPGQGGTEAFF
TRBJ2-7 TRBV7-2 many NA TGTGCCAGCAGCTTAGGGTTGGCAGGGGTCGAGCAGTACTTC CASSLGLAGVEQYF
TRBJ1-1 TRBV12-3/TRBV12-4 many NA TGTGCCAGCAGTTTCCTCGGGTCCAACCCTGAAGCTTTCTTT CASSFLGSNPEAFF
TRBJ2-2 TRBV12-3/TRBV12-4 many TRBD1 TGTGCCAGCAGCCAGGGACAGCTGAACACCGGGGAGCTGTTTTTT CASSQGQLNTGELFF
TRBJ1-1 TRBV20-1 NA NA TGCAGCGAAAAGACAGGATTCACTGAAGCTTTCTTT CSEKTGFTEAFF
TRBJ2-5 TRBV20-1 NA TRBD2 TGCAGTGCTAGACCCGTAGGGGGACTAGGGAGAGAGACCCAGTACTTC CSARPVGGLGRETQYF
TRBJ1-2 TRBV7-9 NA NA TGTGCCAGCAGCTCCAGGGGAGAAGGATATGGCTACACCTTC CASSSRGEGYGYTF
TRBJ2-7 TRBV6-2/TRBV6-3 few NA TGTGCCAGCAACCGCCGGGGGACCTACGAGCAGTACTTC CASNRRGTYEQYF
TRBJ2-7 TRBV6-2/TRBV6-3 NA NA TGTGCCAGCAGTTATGGGACTTGGGGAGCCTACGAGCAGTACTTC CASSYGTWGAYEQYF
TRBJ1-2 TRBV27 many NA TGTGCCAGCAGTGCCCGAACCGGCTATGGCTACACCTTC CASSARTGYGYTF
TRBJ2-3 TRBV29-1 few TRBD2 TGCAGCGTTGAAGATCGAAGCGCCAGCGGGATTCGCACAGATACGCAGTATTTT CSVEDRSASGIRTDTQYF
TRBJ1-2 TRBV10-1 NA TRBD1 TGCGCCAGCAGAGAGGGACAGGGGACACCAAAAAACTATGGCTACACCTTC CASREGQGTPKNYGYTF
TRBJ1-4 TRBV6-1 NA NA TGTGCCAGCAGGAGTCGGTGGACTAATGAAAAACTGTTTTTT CASRSRWTNEKLFF
TRBJ2-3 TRBV6-1 many NA TGTGCCAGCAGTGACGCGGAGCGAAATATCAACACAGATACGCAGTATTTT CASSDAERNINTDTQYF
TRBJ2-7 TRBV7-8 few NA TGTGCCAGCAGTCCGGGCGCGTTACCCTACGAGCAGTACTTC CASSPGALPYEQYF
TRBJ2-7 TRBV12-3/TRBV12-4 many TRBD2 TGTGCCAGCAGTTTAAAGTCAGGACTAGGTTTCGAGCAGTACTTC CASSLKSGLGFEQYF
TRBJ2-5 TRBV5-1 NA TRBD1 TGCGCCAGCAGCTTGGGACAGGGGCCTACCCAAGAGACCCAGTACTTC CASSLGQGPTQETQYF
TRBJ1-1 TRBV6-1 NA NA TGTGCCAGCAGTAGGCTTCTCGGGGAACGGAACACTGAAGCTTTCTTT CASSRLLGERNTEAFF
TRBJ2-7 TRBV29-1 many NA TGCAGCGCTGGGAAAACGGCGGGCGAGCAGTACTTC CSAGKTAGEQYF
TRBJ1-1 TRBV20-1 many NA TGCAGTGCTAGAGAACAGACGAACACTGAAGCTTTCTTT CSAREQTNTEAFF
TRBJ2-4 TRBV6-5 few NA TGTGCCAGCAGTTACGGGGCCAAAAACATTCAGTACTTC CASSYGAKNIQYF
TRBJ2-4 TRBV12-3/TRBV12-4 NA TRBD2 TGTGCCAGCCGGGGAGGGCAAAACATTCAGTACTTC CASRGGQNIQYF
TRBJ2-5 TRBV7-7 many NA TGTGCTAGCAGCGCCACAGGGTATCAAGAGACCCAGTACTTC CASSATGYQETQYF
TRBJ2-2 TRBV6-5 many NA TGTGCCAGCAGTTCCGGAACCGGGGAGCTGTTTTTT CASSSGTGELFF
TRBJ1-6 TRBV28 NA NA TGTGCCAGCAGAAGCTCGGGTCCCTCAAGTTCCTATAATTCACCCCTCCACTTT CASRSSGPSSSYNSPLHF
TRBJ2-5 TRBV28 NA TRBD2 TGTGCCAGCAGTTTCACTAGCGAGCAAGAGACCGAGTACTTC CASSFTSEQETEYF
TRBJ2-5 TRBV4-1 NA TRBD1 TGCGCCAGCAGCAACGACAGGGTCGTTGGCAAAGAGACCCAGTACTTC CASSNDRVVGKETQYF
TRBJ2-7 TRBV4-2 many NA TGTGCCAGCAGCCAGGACTTCGGGACGACCTACGAGCAGTACTTC CASSQDFGTTYEQYF